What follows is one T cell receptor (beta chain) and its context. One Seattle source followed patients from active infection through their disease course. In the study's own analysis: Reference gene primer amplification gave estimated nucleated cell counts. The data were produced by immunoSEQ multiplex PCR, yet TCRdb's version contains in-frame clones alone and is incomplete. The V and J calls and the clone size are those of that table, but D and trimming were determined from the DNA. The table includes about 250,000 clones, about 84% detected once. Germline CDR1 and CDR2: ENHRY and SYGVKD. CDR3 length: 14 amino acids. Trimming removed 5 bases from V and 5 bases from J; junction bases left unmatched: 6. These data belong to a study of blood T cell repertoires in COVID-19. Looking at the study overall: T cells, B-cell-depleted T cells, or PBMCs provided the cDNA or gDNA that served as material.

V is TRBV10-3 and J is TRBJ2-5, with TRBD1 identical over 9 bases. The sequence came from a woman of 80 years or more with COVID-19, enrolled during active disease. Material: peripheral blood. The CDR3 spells CAISRTGEGETQYF. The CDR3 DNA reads TGTGCCATCAGTAGGACAGGGGAGGGGGAGACCCAGTACTTC.